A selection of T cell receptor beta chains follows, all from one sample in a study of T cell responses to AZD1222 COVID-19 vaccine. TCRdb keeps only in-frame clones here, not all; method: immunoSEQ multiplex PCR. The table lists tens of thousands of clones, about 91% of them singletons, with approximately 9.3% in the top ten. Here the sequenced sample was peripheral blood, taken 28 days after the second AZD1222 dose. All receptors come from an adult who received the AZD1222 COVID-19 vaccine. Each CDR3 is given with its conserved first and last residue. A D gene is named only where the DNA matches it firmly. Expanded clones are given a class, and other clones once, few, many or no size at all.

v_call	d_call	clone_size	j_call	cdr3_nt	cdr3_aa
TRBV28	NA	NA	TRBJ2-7	TGTGCCACCCGGGCCCCCCTCTACGAGCAGTACTTC	CATRAPLYEQYF
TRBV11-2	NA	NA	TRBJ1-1	TGTGCCAGCAGCTTAGTCTATAGCACTGAAGCTTTCTTT	CASSLVYSTEAFF
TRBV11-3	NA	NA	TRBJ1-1	TGTGCCAGCAGCACCAGTTTTAGGACTGAAGCTTTCTTT	CASSTSFRTEAFF
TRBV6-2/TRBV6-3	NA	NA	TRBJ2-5	TGTGCCAGCAGTTTTTCGAAGACCCAGTACTTC	CASSFSKTQYF
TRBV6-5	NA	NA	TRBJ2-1	TGTGCCAGCAGCAACATCCGGACAGTCAATGAGCAGTTCTTC	CASSNIRTVNEQFF
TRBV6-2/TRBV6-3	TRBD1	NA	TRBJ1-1	TGTGCCAGCAGTTCCCACCGGGACAGAATTAGGAACACTGAAGCTTTCTTT	CASSSHRDRIRNTEAFF
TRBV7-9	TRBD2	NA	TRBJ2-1	TGTGCCAGCAGCTTACCCTTCAGACTAGCGGGAGGGCAGGGTGAGCAGTTCTTC	CASSLPFRLAGGQGEQFF
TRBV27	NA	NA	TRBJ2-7	TGTGCCAGCAGTTTACCCCGACGGAAAACCTACGAGCAGTACTTC	CASSLPRRKTYEQYF
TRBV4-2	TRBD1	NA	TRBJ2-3	TGTGCCAGCAGCCCTACAGGGGACCGCACAGATACGCAGTATTTT	CASSPTGDRTDTQYF
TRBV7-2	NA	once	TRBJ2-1	TGTGCCAGCAGCTTAATGGGCGGTACGACCTACAATGAGCAGTTCTTC	CASSLMGGTTYNEQFF
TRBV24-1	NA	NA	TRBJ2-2	TGTGCCACCAGTGCCTGGGGAGGCACCGGGGAGCTGTTTTTT	CATSAWGGTGELFF
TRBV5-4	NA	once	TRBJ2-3	TGTGCCAGCAGCGGGGTAACCCCAGGGAGTCGCACAGATACGCAGTATTTT	CASSGVTPGSRTDTQYF
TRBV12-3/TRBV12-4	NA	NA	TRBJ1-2	TGTGCCAGCAGTTTAGGGCAGGTTGGCTACACCTTC	CASSLGQVGYTF
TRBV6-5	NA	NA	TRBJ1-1	TGTGCCAGCAGTTACACGGGGGCCGACACTGAAGCTTTCTTT	CASSYTGADTEAFF
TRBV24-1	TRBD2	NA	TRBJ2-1	TGTGCCACCAGTGATCCGCCGGGAGGGCATGAGCAGTTCTTC	CATSDPPGGHEQFF
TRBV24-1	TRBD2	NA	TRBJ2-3	TGTGCCACCAGCGGACTAGCGGGAGTGACAGATACGCAGTATTTT	CATSGLAGVTDTQYF
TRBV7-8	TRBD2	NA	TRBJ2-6	TGTGCCAGCAGCTTGATTCTAGCGGGCCAGGGCTCTGGGGCCAACGTCCTGACTTTC	CASSLILAGQGSGANVLTF
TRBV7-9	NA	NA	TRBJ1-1	TGTGCCAGCAGCCCGGGTAGGAACACTGAAGCTTTCTTT	CASSPGRNTEAFF
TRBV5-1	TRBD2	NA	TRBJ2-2	TGCGCCAGCAGCTCCTCCGGGGGGGGAACCGGGGAGCTGTTTTTT	CASSSSGGGTGELFF
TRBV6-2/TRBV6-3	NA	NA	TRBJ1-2	TGTGCCAGCAGTTACGAGGGCGTCAGTGGCTACACCTTC	CASSYEGVSGYTF
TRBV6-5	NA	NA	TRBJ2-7	TGTGCCAGCAGTTATTTCGGTCTAAGCCATACCTACGAGCAGTACTTC	CASSYFGLSHTYEQYF
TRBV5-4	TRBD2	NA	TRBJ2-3	TGTGCCAGCAGCCTAGCGGGGGGGTTTTCAGATACGCAGTATTTT	CASSLAGGFSDTQYF
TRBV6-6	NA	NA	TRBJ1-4	TGTGCCAGCAGTTCCCCTCAGGGCACTAATGAAAAACTGTTTTTT	CASSSPQGTNEKLFF
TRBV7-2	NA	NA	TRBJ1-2	TGTGCCAGCAGCTTAGATAACAGGAAACCAGCTAACTATGGCTACACCTTC	CASSLDNRKPANYGYTF
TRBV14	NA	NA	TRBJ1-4	TGTGCCAGCAGCCCCTACAGGGTTGGAGCTAATGAAAAACTGTTTTTT	CASSPYRVGANEKLFF
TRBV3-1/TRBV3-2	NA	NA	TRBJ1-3	TGTGCCAGCAGCCACGGGGCCAGTCACCCTGGAAACACCATATATTTT	CASSHGASHPGNTIYF
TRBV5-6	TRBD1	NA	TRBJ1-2	TGTGCCAGCAGCTTGTTAGTTACAGGGGCCGCTAACTATGGCTACACCTTC	CASSLLVTGAANYGYTF
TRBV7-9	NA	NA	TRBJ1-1	TGTGCCAGCAGCTTAGTCATGGGGGGGAACACTGAAGCTTTCTTT	CASSLVMGGNTEAFF
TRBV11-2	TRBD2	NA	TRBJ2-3	TGTGCCAGCAGCCGTAGCGGGGGGGCGGGAGATACGCAGTATTTT	CASSRSGGAGDTQYF
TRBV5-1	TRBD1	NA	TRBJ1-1	TGCGCCAGCAGCCGTGACGACAGGGTCACTGAAGCTTTCTTT	CASSRDDRVTEAFF
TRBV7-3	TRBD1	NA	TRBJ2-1	TGTGCCAGCAGCTTAACGCCACAGGGGGCTCTCCATGAGCAGTTCTTC	CASSLTPQGALHEQFF
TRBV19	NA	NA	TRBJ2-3	TGTGCCAGTAGTAACGGGGGCACAGATACGCAGTATTTT	CASSNGGTDTQYF
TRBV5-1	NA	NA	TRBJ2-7	TGCGCCAGCAGCTTGGTGGCGGTATCCTACGAGCAGTACTTC	CASSLVAVSYEQYF
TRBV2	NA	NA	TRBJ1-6	TGTGCCAGCAGTGAAGGCCGGGGGAAAAATTCACCCCTCCACTTT	CASSEGRGKNSPLHF
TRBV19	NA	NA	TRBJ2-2	TGTGCCAGTTGGAAGGGGGGTAGGACCGGGGAGCTGTTTTTT	CASWKGGRTGELFF
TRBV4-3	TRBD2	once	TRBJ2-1	TGCGCCAGCAGCCAAGACGTAGCGGGGCTCTACAATGAGCAGTTCTTC	CASSQDVAGLYNEQFF
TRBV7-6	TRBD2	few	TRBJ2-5	TGTGCCAGCAGCTTAACGCGGGAGGCAACCCAAGAGACCCAGTACTTC	CASSLTREATQETQYF
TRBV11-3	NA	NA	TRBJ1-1	TGTGCCAGCAGCCAAACCCCAGAGTTCCCCAGGGACACTGAAGCTTTCTTT	CASSQTPEFPRDTEAFF
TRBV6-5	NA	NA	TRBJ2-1	TGTGCCAGCAGTCTGGACCCTTCTGGCAATGAGCAGTTCTTC	CASSLDPSGNEQFF
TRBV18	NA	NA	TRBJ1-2	TGTGCCAGCTCACCTCAACAAGGGGGAGGCTACACCTTC	CASSPQQGGGYTF
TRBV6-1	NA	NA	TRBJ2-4	TGTGCCAGCAGTGAGGTATGGGGACCGTCGGCCAAAAACATTCAGTACTTC	CASSEVWGPSAKNIQYF
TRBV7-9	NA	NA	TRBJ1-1	TGTGCCAGCAGCGCACCCCTCGGGCAGGGCGGTAGCACTGAAGCTTTCTTT	CASSAPLGQGGSTEAFF
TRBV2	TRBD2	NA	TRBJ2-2	TGTGCCAGCAGTGTGACGGGGGGCGGGGAGCTGTTTTTT	CASSVTGGGELFF
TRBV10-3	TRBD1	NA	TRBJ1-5	TGTGCCACGCGTTTCGGGACAGGGGATCACCAGCCCCAGCATTTT	CATRFGTGDHQPQHF
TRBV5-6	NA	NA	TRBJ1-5	TGTGCCAGCAGCTTGGGTGCGGGCCAGCCCCAGCATTTT	CASSLGAGQPQHF